Described below is a single TCR beta chain sequence and its context. What it recognizes is unknown. PCR used 60 Vbeta primers and 13 Jbeta primers. The data were produced by immunoSEQ multiplex PCR, yet TCRdb's version contains in-frame clones alone and is incomplete. The profile shows approximately 100,000 clones, 75% to 85% of them singletons. The record originates from a study of cytomegalovirus exposure and HLA in healthy donors. V gave up 0 bases and J gave up 3 bases; unmatched junction bases: 4. Germline V gene lookup returns CDR1 SGHRS and CDR2 YFSETQ. CDR3 length: 16 amino acids. Study-level findings and limits: Other equally common chains were less clonally expanded than HLA-associated TCR beta chains, a later analysis showed. What TCR beta sequences reportedly achieved was accurate prediction of HLA-A and HLA-B alleles in most subjects.

The sequencing sample was made of PBMCs. The TCR sequence derives from a woman between 45 and 65 years old in good health and CMV-seropositive. The rearrangement uses TRBV5-1 and TRBJ2-1; 9 bases map to TRBD1. CDR3 nucleotides: TGCGCCAGCAGCTTGGGCGGGACAGGGATCTACAATGAGCAGTTCTTC. This sequence encodes CASSLGGTGIYNEQFF.